Listed below are T cell receptor beta chains from one sample, sequenced in a study of blood T cell repertoires in COVID-19. Generated by immunoSEQ multiplex PCR, the TCRdb table keeps only in-frame clones and is missing some. The repertoire has about 20,000 clones, about four fifths of them found once; the top ten carry about 56%. Input material: peripheral blood. Receptors were obtained from a man aged 80 or over with acute or convalescent COVID-19. Each CDR3 is given with its conserved first and last residue. The D gene is left open where the match is weak. The size of a clone is reported for some rows only, either as once, few or many, or as a class for expanded clones.

CASSEAGLAQWTDTQYF,TGTGCCAGCAGTGAAGCGGGGCTAGCGCAGTGGACAGATACGCAGTATTTT,NA,NA,TRBJ2-3,TRBV2
CASSLRLGPTDTQYF,TGTGCCAGCAGCCTCAGACTAGGCCCCACAGATACGCAGTATTTT,NA,NA,TRBJ2-3,TRBV7-8
CSYRPRQANTEAFF,TGCAGTTACCGGCCGAGACAGGCAAACACTGAAGCTTTCTTT,NA,NA,TRBJ1-1,TRBV29-1
CASSSDRATGELFF,TGCGCCAGCAGCTCGGACAGGGCCACCGGGGAGCTGTTTTTT,TRBD1,NA,TRBJ2-2,TRBV5-1
CASSVDGQTDSPLHF,TGTGCCAGCAGCGTAGACGGACAGACTGATTCACCCCTCCACTTT,NA,NA,TRBJ1-6,TRBV9
CASSPHSFTGWVGGTEAFF,TGTGCCAGCAGCCCCCATTCCTTTACAGGTTGGGTCGGGGGCACTGAAGCTTTCTTT,NA,NA,TRBJ1-1,TRBV7-9
CASSAGARTEAFF,TGTGCCAGCAGTGCGGGGGCACGGACTGAAGCTTTCTTT,NA,many,TRBJ1-1,TRBV11-2
CASSLDGGRRVASPRQETQYF,TGCGCCAGCAGCTTGGATGGGGGCAGAAGGGTAGCGTCTCCTAGACAAGAGACCCAGTACTTC,NA,NA,TRBJ2-5,TRBV5-1
CAGGTGGPYSNQPQHF,TGTGCCGGGGGGACAGGGGGCCCATATAGCAATCAGCCCCAGCATTTT,TRBD1,few,TRBJ1-5,TRBV2
CASSWTAGETQYF,TGTGCCAGCAGTTGGACAGCAGGAGAGACCCAGTACTTC,NA,NA,TRBJ2-5,TRBV27
CASSPDRDLYEQYF,TGTGCCAGCAGCCCGGACAGGGACCTCTACGAGCAGTACTTC,TRBD1,NA,TRBJ2-7,TRBV27
CAISESQDLNTEAFF,TGTGCCATCAGTGAGTCGCAGGACTTGAACACTGAAGCTTTCTTT,NA,few,TRBJ1-1,TRBV10-3
CASSSPGQGVGASTDTQYF,TGTGCCAGCAGCTCCCCGGGACAGGGGGTGGGGGCCAGCACAGATACGCAGTATTTT,TRBD1,NA,TRBJ2-3,TRBV7-3
CASRPRGFYNNSPLHF,TGTGCCAGCAGGCCCAGGGGGTTTTACAATAATTCACCCCTCCACTTT,TRBD1,once,TRBJ1-6,TRBV2
CASSPSLISSYEQYF,TGTGCCAGCAGTCCTAGCCTTATTAGCTCCTACGAGCAGTACTTC,NA,once,TRBJ2-7,TRBV6-5
CASSPGTSGPYEQYF,TGTGCCAGCAGCCCTGGGACTAGCGGCCCCTACGAGCAGTACTTC,TRBD2,NA,TRBJ2-7,TRBV5-4
CASSRGWGNTEAFF,TGTGCCAGTAGTCGGGGGTGGGGAAACACTGAAGCTTTCTTT,NA,NA,TRBJ1-1,TRBV19
CASSRTLGARSGANVLTF,TGTGCCAGCAGCCGGACGTTGGGGGCGCGATCTGGGGCCAACGTCCTGACTTTC,NA,NA,TRBJ2-6,TRBV6-2/TRBV6-3
CASSPGDPWETQYF,TGCGCCAGCAGCCCCGGGGATCCCTGGGAGACCCAGTACTTC,NA,few,TRBJ2-5,TRBV5-1
CASSRYEQGSPDF,TGTGCCAGCAGCCGCTATGAGCAGGGATCACCGGATTTT,NA,NA,TRBJ1-3,TRBV11-2
CASSRDRGDQPQHF,TGTGCCAGCAGCAGAGACAGGGGAGATCAGCCCCAGCATTTT,TRBD1,few,TRBJ1-5,TRBV27
CASSLVTESYGYTF,TGTGCCAGCAGCCTGGTCACAGAAAGCTATGGCTACACCTTC,NA,NA,TRBJ1-2,TRBV5-4